Listed here are 10 T cell receptor beta chains from one sample, sequenced in a study of vaccination and CD4 T cells after COVID-19. As to treatment: approximately 10-day PBMC culture with coronavirus spike peptide pools or control peptides (ViraFEST assay). An unexposed donor provided the CD4+ T cells, which were collected before the COVID-19 pandemic (2011-2018). Their antigens are not known. Once obtained from cultured CD4+ T cells, the DNA was sequenced using the Oncomine TCR Beta short-read assay. TCRdb re-derived calls from the PCR reads in MiXCR, one entry per CDR3 protein. In the table there are several thousand distinct CDR3 sequences, 45% to 70% of which are singletons. The sequenced sample was CD4+ T cells from blood, cultured in vitro. These receptors all stem from a human donor in good health.

The CDR3 region is CASSPPGLADKETQYF. CDR3 DNA: TGCGCCAGCAGCCCCCCCGGACTAGCGGACAAAGAGACCCAGTACTTC. The chain couples TRBV5-1 to TRBJ2-5; 10 positions match TRBD2. Germline CDR1 SGHRS, CDR2 YFSETQ. V was pared by 4 bases and J by 3 bases, with 9 bases of the junction left unmatched. The CDR3 loop spans 16 amino acids.

This clonotype was detected a few times. The genes are TRBV6-2 or TRBV6-3 and TRBJ1-1, with a tentative D call TRBD1 (6 bases). This CDR3 is built from 14 residues. Trimming removed 7 bases at V and 0 bases at J, with 12 bases between. The germline gives CDR1 MNHEY, CDR2 SVGEGT. In nucleotides, the CDR3 is TGTGCCAGCAAAGGGGGAGGGCTGAACACTGAAGCTTTCTTT. Translating it yields CASKGGGLNTEAFF.

The rearrangement uses TRBV6-2 or TRBV6-3 and TRBJ1-6; 7 positions agree with TRBD1. J lost 8 bases, V lost 6 bases, and 7 bases had no gene match. The CDR3 extends over 14 amino acids. Germline V gene lookup returns CDR1 MNHEY and CDR2 SVGEGT. The CDR3, as DNA: TGTGCCAGCAGGGCACAGGGGACGCATTCACCCCTCCACTTT. It translates to CASRAQGTHSPLHF.

The chain recombines TRBV20-1 with TRBJ2-7; perhaps TRBD2 as D (6 bases). Germline loops: CDR1 DFQATT, CDR2 SNEGSKA (reference sequence). The CDR3 has 14 residues. Deletions cut 3 bases from V and 2 bases from J, with 14 bases between. CDR3 sequence (DNA): TGCAGTGCTAGGGAGGGAGCCGCGGCCTACGAGCAGTACTTC. As protein: CSAREGAAAYEQYF.

V and J are TRBV6-1 and TRBJ2-5, with 9 bases that match TRBD2. The ends lost 6 bases at V and 4 bases at J; junction bases unmatched: 9. Germline V gene lookup returns CDR1 MNHNS and CDR2 SASEGT. CDR3 length: 15 amino acids. CDR3 sequence (DNA): TGTGCCAGCAGACTGGCGGGGGGGCCAACAGAGACCCAGTACTTC. Protein sequence: CASRLAGGPTETQYF.

J is TRBJ1-5 and V is TRBV6-1; D gene unclear. This CDR3 contains 13 residues. CDR1 and CDR2 (germline): MNHNS, SASEGT. V was clipped by 1 base and J by 2 bases, with 3 bases between them. Here the CDR3 DNA reads TGTGCCAGCAGTGAAGTGGGCAATCAGCCCCAGCATTTT. Its protein is CASSEVGNQPQHF.

V and J are TRBV6-2 or TRBV6-3 and TRBJ1-1; the D gene is possibly TRBD1 (6 bases). The CDR3 contains 14 residues. The ends were cut back, 2 bases at V and 4 bases at J, with 11 bases in the middle. Per the germline V gene, CDR1 is MNHEY and CDR2 is SVGEGT. CDR3 sequence: CASSYTGGSTEAFF. The CDR3 DNA reads TGTGCCAGCAGTTACACTGGGGGCAGCACTGAAGCTTTCTTT.

This chain joins TRBV6-2 or TRBV6-3 and TRBJ1-1; maybe TRBD1 (5 bases). Germline CDR1 MNHEY, CDR2 SVGEGT. Trimming stripped 3 bases from V and 11 bases from J, with 19 bases between. The CDR3 runs to 14 residues. The CDR3: CASSYLITGQSAFF. The CDR3 DNA sequence: TGTGCCAGCAGTTATCTCATCACAGGTCAGTCGGCTTTCTTT.

V usage is TRBV7-2 and J usage is TRBJ2-5, with 7 bases that match TRBD1. Germline CDR1 is SGHTA and CDR2 is FQGNSA. The V gene end was trimmed by 6 bases and the J gene end by 7 bases; junction bases not matched to a gene: 14. The CDR3 sequence is 15 residues long. This chain's CDR3 is CASRSGQAPIGTQYF. As DNA, the CDR3 is TGTGCCAGCAGATCCGGACAGGCACCGATAGGGACCCAGTACTTC.

The chain has TRBV6-5 and TRBJ1-1; 10 positions agree with TRBD1. The CDR3 contains 16 residues. Germline values: CDR1 MNHEY, CDR2 SVGAGI. J gave up 4 bases and V 2 bases, and 7 bases lay outside the gene matches. The CDR3 sequence: CASSYLSTGGVTEAFF. CDR3 nucleotides: TGTGCCAGCAGTTACCTTTCGACAGGGGGCGTCACTGAAGCTTTCTTT.